Following are 2 T cell receptor beta chains from one sample sequenced in a study of OX40 agonist ivuxolimab in advanced cancers. Produced via immunoSEQ multiplex PCR; TCRdb's table is partial and in-frame only. The table has some 80,000 clones, roughly 87% seen once. The sample in question was CD4+ or CD8+ T cells sorted from blood, obtained in a trial of the OX40 agonist ivuxolimab. The receptor set was obtained from an adult with an advanced solid tumor such as melanoma, head and neck, liver or kidney cancer.

V gene TRBV7-3 combines with J gene TRBJ1-1; D is ambiguous. The V end was cut by 2 bases, the J end by 0 bases, with 10 bases between. Germline V gene data show CDR1 as SGHTA and CDR2 as FQGTGA. There are 15 residues in the CDR3. The CDR3 bases are TGTGCCAGCAGCTTATCGGGCAGACTGAACACTGAAGCTTTCTTT. Encoded protein: CASSLSGRLNTEAFF.

This rearrangement joins TRBV20-1 to TRBJ2-7; 7 bases agree with TRBD1. Trimming removed 5 bases from V and 5 bases from J; junction bases left unmatched: 3. Germline-derived CDR1 and CDR2 are DFQATT and SNEGSKA (reference sequence). The CDR3 totals 11 residues. The CDR3 DNA sequence: TGCAGTGCTCAACAGGGGAACGAGCAGTACGTC. Protein product: CSAQQGNEQYV.